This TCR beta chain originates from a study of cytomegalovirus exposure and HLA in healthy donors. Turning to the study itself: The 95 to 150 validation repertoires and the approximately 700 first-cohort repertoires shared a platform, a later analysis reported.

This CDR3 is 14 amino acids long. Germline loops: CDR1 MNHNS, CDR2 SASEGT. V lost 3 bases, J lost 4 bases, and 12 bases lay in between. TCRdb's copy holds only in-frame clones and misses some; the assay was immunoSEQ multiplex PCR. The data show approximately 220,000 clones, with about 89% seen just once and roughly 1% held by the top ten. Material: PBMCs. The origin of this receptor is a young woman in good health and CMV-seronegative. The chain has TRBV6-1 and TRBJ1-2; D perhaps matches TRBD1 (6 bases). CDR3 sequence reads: CASSDHRDIYGYTF. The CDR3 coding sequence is TGTGCCAGCAGTGACCACCGGGACATCTATGGCTACACCTTC.